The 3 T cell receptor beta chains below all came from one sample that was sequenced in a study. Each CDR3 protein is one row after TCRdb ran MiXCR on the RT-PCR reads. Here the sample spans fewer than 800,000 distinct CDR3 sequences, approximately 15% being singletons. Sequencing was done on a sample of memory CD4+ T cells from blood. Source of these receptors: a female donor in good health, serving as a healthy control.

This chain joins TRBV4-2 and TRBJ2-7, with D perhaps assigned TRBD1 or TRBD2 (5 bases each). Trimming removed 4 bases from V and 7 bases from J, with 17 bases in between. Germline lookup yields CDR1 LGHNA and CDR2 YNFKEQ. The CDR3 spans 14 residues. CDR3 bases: TGTGCCAGCAGCCTCCGGGACGGGATGAGGGAGCAGTACTTC. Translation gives CASSLRDGMREQYF.

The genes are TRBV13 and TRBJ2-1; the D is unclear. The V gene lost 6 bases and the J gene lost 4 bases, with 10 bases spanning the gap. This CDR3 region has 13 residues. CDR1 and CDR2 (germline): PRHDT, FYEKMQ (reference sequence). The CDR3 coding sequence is TGTGCCAGCAGTAGGAACATTTACAATGAGCAGTTCTTC. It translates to CASSRNIYNEQFF.

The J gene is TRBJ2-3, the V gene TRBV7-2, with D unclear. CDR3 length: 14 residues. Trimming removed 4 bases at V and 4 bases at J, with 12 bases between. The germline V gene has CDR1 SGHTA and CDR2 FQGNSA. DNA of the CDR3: TGTGCCAGCAGCTCCCGGACGGGCCCAGATACGCAGTATTTT. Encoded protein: CASSSRTGPDTQYF.